These 30 T cell receptor beta chains were sequenced from one sample in a study of shared clonotypes between healthy human individuals. The repertoire was sequenced with immunoSEQ multiplex PCR; TCRdb's copy has only in-frame clones and lacks some. The sample contains 950,000 to 1,300,000 clones, 75% of which appear only once. Sample: memory CD4+ T cells sorted from blood. Documented subset: CD45RA-negative fraction. These receptors originate from a young man in good health.

The chain combines TRBV9 with TRBJ1-2, with TRBD1 matching 9 bases. After removal of 4 bases from V and 1 base from J, the junction contained 5 bases not matched to a gene. Germline values: CDR1 SGDLS, CDR2 YYNGEE. The CDR3 is 15 residues long. The DNA of the CDR3 is TGTGCCAGCAGCCCGACAGGGGGGAATAACTATGGCTACACCTTC. This gives the protein CASSPTGGNNYGYTF.

The CDR3 spells CASSTRRLSGAEETQYF. CDR3 in DNA: TGTGCCAGCAGCACACGCCGCTTGTCGGGGGCGGAAGAGACCCAGTACTTC. The chain uses TRBV7-9 and TRBJ2-5; D is perhaps TRBD1 or TRBD2 (6 bases each). The CDR3 totals 17 residues. Germline-derived CDR1 and CDR2 are SEHNR and FQNEAQ (reference sequence). The V end was cut by 5 bases, the J end by 3 bases, with 22 bases between.

This chain connects TRBV5-6 to TRBJ2-7, with D hard to call. The ends were cut back, 5 bases at V and 2 bases at J, with 20 bases in the middle. CDR3 size: 16 residues. The V gene's germline CDR1 is SGHDT and CDR2 YYEEEE. The CDR3 bases are TGTGCCAGCAGGCCCACCCTATCGACTGATACCTACGAGCAGTACTTC. It yields the protein CASRPTLSTDTYEQYF.

This chain links TRBV5-1 with TRBJ1-1, with D possibly matching TRBD1 (5 bases). The CDR3 consists of 17 residues. Between the trimmed V and J ends, which lost 0 bases and 4 bases, there was a span of 19 bases. Germline V CDR1 and CDR2: SGHRS, YFSETQ. CDR3 sequence reads: CASSLGEGRGWSTEAFF. The DNA for the CDR3 is TGCGCCAGCAGCTTGGGAGAAGGGAGGGGATGGAGCACTGAAGCTTTCTTT.

This chain uses TRBV9 with TRBJ1-4; D is unclear. This CDR3 is 15 amino acids long. V was clipped by 3 bases and J by 3 bases, with 12 bases between them. Germline assignment: CDR1 SGDLS and CDR2 YYNGEE. DNA of the CDR3: TGTGCCAGCAGCGCCGACCCACCTGCTAATGAAAAACTGTTTTTT. Its protein product is CASSADPPANEKLFF. Full variable domain (rest looked up from reference TRBV9 and TRBJ1-4): DSGVTQTPKHLITATGQRVTLRCSPRSGDLSVYWYQQSLDQGLQFLIQYYNGEERAKGNILERFSAQQFPDLHSELNLSSLELGDSALYFCASSADPPANEKLFFGSGTQLSVL.

The chain has TRBV27 and TRBJ2-3, with TRBD2 matching over 7 bases. The ends lost 10 bases at V and 3 bases at J; junction bases unmatched: 13. The CDR3 is 15 residues long. Per the germline V gene, CDR1 is MNHEY and CDR2 is SMNVEV (reference sequence). CDR3 DNA: TGTGCCACCCGACGAGCGGGGCCGGTAACAGATACGCAGTATTTT. Residues: CATRRAGPVTDTQYF.

V is TRBV5-5 and J is TRBJ2-5, with no clear D. V was cut by 0 bases and J by 5 bases, with 8 bases left in between. The CDR3 spans 13 residues. CDR1 and CDR2 (germline): SGHKS, YYEKEE (reference sequence). The CDR3 reads CASSLGFTETQYF. In DNA form, the CDR3 reads TGTGCCAGCAGCTTGGGCTTTACGGAGACCCAGTACTTC.

The chain joins TRBV7-6 to TRBJ2-5; no reliable D call. V gave up 1 base and J gave up 2 bases, with 8 bases separating them. This CDR3 spans 14 amino acids. Germline values: CDR1 SGHVS, CDR2 FNYEAQ. The CDR3 DNA follows: TGTGCCAGCAGCTTAGGGGCAGCACAAGAGACCCAGTACTTC. Protein: CASSLGAAQETQYF.

This clone was observed a few times. Within the sample, other DNA sequences also encode this same CDR3. The chain carries TRBV29-1 and TRBJ1-1, with D maybe TRBD1 (6 bases). The V gene's germline CDR1 is SQVTM and CDR2 ANQGSEA. The germline V and J ends were trimmed by 7 bases and 2 bases, with 11 bases remaining between them. The CDR3 contains 12 residues. The CDR3 loop is CSARTANTEAFF. As DNA, the CDR3 is TGCAGCGCACGGACAGCCAACACTGAAGCTTTCTTT.

The chain joins TRBV5-1 to TRBJ2-7; TRBD1 is a possible D gene (5 bases). V lost 2 bases to trimming and J lost 0 bases, with 12 bases between them. CDR3 length equals 15 residues. CDR1 is SGHRS, CDR2 YFSETQ, per germline. Written as DNA, the CDR3 is TGCGCCAGCAGCTTAGGGGCCCAAAGCTCCTACGAGCAGTACTTC. This sequence encodes CASSLGAQSSYEQYF.

This rearrangement joins TRBV5-4 to TRBJ2-2; 8 nucleotides agree with TRBD1. CDR3 size: 18 residues. V lost 2 bases to trimming and J lost 1 base; unmatched junction nucleotides: 10. From germline, CDR1 is SGHNT and CDR2 YYREEE (reference sequence). The CDR3 loop is CASSFSGRGLGNTGELFF. CDR3 DNA: TGTGCCAGCAGCTTTTCGGGCAGGGGGCTTGGGAACACCGGGGAGCTGTTTTTT.

The rearrangement uses TRBV11-2 and TRBJ2-5; possible D gene TRBD1, 5 bases. Germline CDR1 SGHAT, CDR2 FQNNGV. V was trimmed by 5 bases and J by 2 bases, leaving 15 bases between them. The CDR3 consists of 15 residues. CDR3 sequence reads: CASSPQGSRQETQYF. CDR3 nucleotides: TGTGCCAGCAGCCCCCAGGGCAGCAGGCAAGAGACCCAGTACTTC.

As regards this clone: This same CDR3 is encoded by further DNA sequences in the sample. The chain employs TRBV19 and TRBJ2-3; D unresolved. V was cut by 2 bases and J by 1 base, with 4 bases left in between. This CDR3 spans 13 amino acids. Germline V gene sequence: CDR1 LNHDA, CDR2 SQIVND (reference sequence). DNA for the CDR3: TGTGCCAGTAGTATACTAGGCACAGATACGCAGTATTTT. This sequence encodes CASSILGTDTQYF.

In regard to this clone: It may be a read error: a sequence one base away is much more abundant. J is TRBJ1-3 and V is TRBV18; D is undetermined. Germline V gene sequence: CDR1 KGHSH, CDR2 LQKENI. This CDR3 region has 15 residues. The CDR3 is CASPPSPVPEATIYF. The CDR3 DNA reads as TGTGCCAGCCCACCTTCGCCGGTCCCAGAGGCCACCATATATTTT.

A note on this clone: The identical CDR3 is also encoded by other nucleotide sequences in the sample. V is TRBV18 and J is TRBJ2-7; D perhaps matches TRBD1 (5 bases). The ends were cut back, 3 bases at V and 3 bases at J, with 9 bases in the middle. The CDR3 is made up of 13 amino acids. Germline V CDR1 and CDR2: KGHSH, LQKENI. CDR3 amino acids: CASSPQGNYEQYF. CDR3 nucleotides: TGTGCCAGCTCACCGCAGGGAAACTACGAGCAGTACTTC.

Turning to this clone: The sample carries other DNA sequences with the same CDR3. This chain connects TRBV5-1 to TRBJ2-5, with a possible D match to TRBD1 (6 bases). Germline V lookup: CDR1 SGHRS, CDR2 YFSETQ. This CDR3 comprises 14 residues. Trimming removed 2 bases from V and 4 bases from J, with 12 bases in between. The CDR3 nucleotides are TGCGCCAGCAGCTTAGGTGGGGGCTCAGAGACCCAGTACTTC. As protein: CASSLGGGSETQYF.

The sample holds a few counts of this clone. V usage is TRBV10-3 and J usage is TRBJ1-6; D might be TRBD1 (6 bases). Germline V gives CDR1 ENHRY, CDR2 SYGVKD. The CDR3 totals 13 residues. With 5 bases removed from V and 9 bases from J, the gap between germline ends came to 11 bases. The CDR3 protein is CAISWGAGSPLHF. The DNA of the CDR3 is TGTGCCATCAGTTGGGGGGCTGGTTCACCCCTCCACTTT.

This clone was seen a single time. The chain uses TRBV28 and TRBJ1-2, with 7 bases lining up with TRBD1. The CDR3 spans 13 residues. Germline-derived CDR1 and CDR2 are MDHEN and SYDVKM. Trimming took 4 bases from V and 7 from J; bases not matched to a gene: 6. CDR3 coding DNA: TGTGCCAGCAGTTCACAGGGGATTGGTGGCTACACCTTC. Translating it yields CASSSQGIGGYTF.

CDR3 amino acids: CAWSGFPIQGAGGYTF. Written as DNA, the CDR3 is TGTGCCTGGAGTGGATTCCCTATCCAGGGGGCGGGTGGCTACACCTTC. The genes are TRBV30 and TRBJ1-2; TRBD1 matches 8 bases. Germline CDR1 and CDR2: GTSNPN and SVGIG (reference sequence). CDR3 length equals 16 residues. The trim removed 1 base at V and 7 bases at J, leaving 14 bases unmatched.

The genes are TRBV9 and TRBJ2-3; D call uncertain. Germline lookup yields CDR1 SGDLS and CDR2 YYNGEE. The CDR3 runs to 13 residues. V was clipped by 3 bases and J by 2 bases, with 7 bases between them. CDR3 sequence: CASSEGNTDTQYF. The CDR3 region has the DNA TGTGCCAGCAGCGAAGGAAACACAGATACGCAGTATTTT. The variable domain in full, completed from reference TRBV9 and TRBJ2-3, reads DSGVTQTPKHLITATGQRVTLRCSPRSGDLSVYWYQQSLDQGLQFLIQYYNGEERAKGNILERFSAQQFPDLHSELNLSSLELGDSALYFCASSEGNTDTQYFGPGTRLTVL.

The chain joins TRBV4-3 to TRBJ2-1, with 11 bases fitting TRBD2. J gave up 9 bases and V 1 base, and 11 bases lay outside the gene matches. Germline V gene lookup returns CDR1 LGHNA and CDR2 YSLEER. The CDR3 consists of 17 residues. The CDR3 DNA reads as TGCGCCAGCAGCCAAGGGGATAGCGGGAGGGCCTCGGGTGAGCAGTTCTTC. Its protein product is CASSQGDSGRASGEQFF.

V and J are TRBV30 and TRBJ2-7; 7 positions match TRBD2. The length of the CDR3 is 13 residues. CDR1 is GTSNPN, CDR2 SVGIG, per germline (reference sequence). J gave up 5 bases and V 3 bases, and 7 bases lay outside the gene matches. This chain's CDR3 is CAWSQRDGDEQYF. The CDR3 DNA reads as TGTGCCTGGAGCCAGCGGGATGGCGACGAGCAGTACTTC.

This clone turned up a few times. The V call is TRBV7-9, the J call TRBJ2-2; 11 bases line up with TRBD1. Looked up from germline, CDR1 is SEHNR and CDR2 is FQNEAQ (reference sequence). Trimming cost V 5 bases and J 4 bases; bases outside gene matches: 9. The CDR3 is 17 amino acids. CDR3 DNA sequence: TGTGCCAGCAGCCCCGGGACAGGGGGTAGGAGCACCGGGGAGCTGTTTTTT. It codes for CASSPGTGGRSTGELFF.

The DNA for the CDR3 is TGCGCCAGCAGTCCGGGACCCTTTCGCTCCTACGAGCAGTACTTC. This encodes CASSPGPFRSYEQYF. V is TRBV4-1 and J is TRBJ2-7; D may match TRBD1 or TRBD2 (5 bases each). The CDR3 is 15 residues long. Trimming pared 6 bases from V and 0 bases from J, leaving 15 bases between. Germline V gives CDR1 MGHRA, CDR2 YSYEKL.

The CDR3 region has the DNA TGTGCCAGCAGTTCCCCATCTCAGGGGGCGCAAGGCTACACCTTC. Translating it yields CASSSPSQGAQGYTF. The chain joins TRBV27 to TRBJ1-2; TRBD1 matches at 8 bases. CDR1 MNHEY and CDR2 SMNVEV come from the germline V gene (reference sequence). Unmatched junction bases numbered 12, after V lost 4 bases and J lost 8 bases. The CDR3 spans 15 residues.

The CDR3, as DNA: TGTGCCAGCACCACTGGGGGGGCCCGCTCCTACGAGCAGTACTTC. Translated: CASTTGGARSYEQYF. The chain recombines TRBV28 with TRBJ2-7, with D perhaps matching TRBD2 (7 bases). The V gene's germline CDR1 is MDHEN and CDR2 SYDVKM. Trimming removed 7 bases at V and 0 bases at J, with 16 bases between. The CDR3 sequence is 15 residues long.

The rearrangement joins TRBV11-2 to TRBJ2-7; TRBD1 aligns across 8 bases. J lost 3 bases, V lost 4 bases, and 14 bases had no gene match. CDR3 size: 17 residues. Germline assignment: CDR1 SGHAT and CDR2 FQNNGV. The CDR3 bases are TGTGCCAGCAGCTCCTATTACTCCGGGACAGGTTTCTACGAGCAGTACTTC. Protein: CASSSYYSGTGFYEQYF.

On this clone itself: This sequence may be a read error, since a much larger clone differs from it by one base. The V call is TRBV30, the J call TRBJ2-5, with D perhaps TRBD2 (6 bases). CDR1 GTSNPN and CDR2 SVGIG come from the germline V gene (reference sequence). The CDR3 extends over 16 amino acids. The CDR3 DNA sequence: TGTGCCTGGAGTTCTTTACGGGGCTTCGGCGGGGAGACCCGGTACTTC. Encoded protein: CAWSSLRGFGGETRYF. The full variable domain, completed using reference TRBV30 and TRBJ2-5, is SQTIHQWPATLVQPVGSPLSLECTVEGTSNPNLYWYRQAAGRGLQLLFYSVGIGQISSEVPQNLSASRPQDRQFILSSKKLLLSDSGFYLCAWSSLRGFGGETRYFGPGTRLLVL.

Note on this clone: Being one base from a much bigger clone, this may be a read error. This chain links TRBV27 with TRBJ2-7, with 12 bases identical to TRBD2. The germline V gene encodes CDR1 MNHEY and CDR2 SMNVEV (reference sequence). The CDR3 runs 16 residues. The CDR3 here is CASSSGTSGLSYGQYF. CDR3 in DNA: TGTGCCAGCAGTAGTGGGACTAGCGGGCTGTCCTACGGGCAGTACTTC.

CDR3 residues: CASREHDRGNQPQHF. CDR3 coding DNA: TGTGCCAGCAGAGAACATGACAGGGGGAATCAGCCCCAGCATTTT. This chain joins TRBV2 and TRBJ1-5; TRBD1 aligns across 9 bases. The CDR3 spans 15 residues. CDR1 is SNHLY and CDR2 is FYNNEI in the germline V gene. V was clipped by 6 bases and J by 4 bases; unmatched bases: 7.